The clone carrying this TCR beta chain showed up many times. What it binds is unknown. The source of the sample is a study of CD8 T cells in ankylosing spondylitis. Study-wide results and limits: Reports of some motif variants in reactive arthritis synovial fluid and blood predate this one. Clones linked to disease, bearing a CD8+ phenotype, were relatively rare in peripheral blood. For ankylosing spondylitis blood, a TCR beta motif of under ten highly homologous variants appeared characteristic.

The CDR3 has 15 amino acids. The junction had 10 bases not matched to a gene; V was cut back by 3 bases and J by 5 bases. Germline V lookup: CDR1 SGHRS, CDR2 YFSETQ. Each TCR beta library was made by quantitative 5'-RACE that incorporated molecular barcodes. TCRdb ran MiXCR on the 5' RACE reads and lists one entry per CDR3 protein. The sample carries about 240,000 distinct CDR3 sequences, approximately 12% recorded once. This chain links TRBV5-1 with TRBJ2-5, with 7 nucleotides matching TRBD1. The receptor was isolated from a male donor with ankylosing spondylitis or in good health (not recorded which). Sequenced: blood, either unsorted or a sorted T cell fraction (not recorded which). CDR3 bases: TGCGCCAGCAGCTCTCTACAGGGGATGGGGGAGACCCAGTACTTC. Amino acids: CASSSLQGMGETQYF.